Following are 7 T cell receptor beta chains from one sample sequenced in a study of blood T cell repertoires in COVID-19. The protocol was immunoSEQ multiplex PCR, while the TCRdb copy is restricted to in-frame clones and leaves out a portion. The profile shows about 120,000 clones, over 70% of them singletons. Material for sequencing was peripheral blood. The receptors here all came from a middle-aged man with acute or convalescent COVID-19.

This chain joins TRBV19 and TRBJ1-5, with D possibly matching TRBD1 (6 bases). V was shortened by 1 base and J by 5 bases, with 12 bases between the two germline ends. CDR3 length: 15 residues. CDR1 is LNHDA and CDR2 is SQIVND in the germline V gene (reference sequence). In nucleotides, the CDR3 is TGTGCCAGTAGTATAGGTTACAGGGCGGATCAGCCCCAGCATTTT. It specifies CASSIGYRADQPQHF. Full variable domain (outside the CDR3, taken from reference TRBV19 and TRBJ1-5): DGGITQSPKYLFRKEGQNVTLSCEQNLNHDAMYWYRQDPGQGLRLIYYSQIVNDFQKGDIAEGYSVSREKKESFPLTVTSAQKNPTAFYLCASSIGYRADQPQHFGDGTRLSIL.

The V gene is TRBV30, the J gene TRBJ1-1; the D gene is possibly TRBD1 (6 bases). V was shortened by 4 bases and J by 1 base, with 10 bases between the two germline ends. Germline V gene data show CDR1 as GTSNPN and CDR2 as SVGIG (reference sequence). The CDR3 is 13 amino acids. The CDR3 DNA sequence: TGTGCCTGGAAAATACAGGGGAACACTGAAGCTTTCTTT. This sequence encodes CAWKIQGNTEAFF.

This clone was observed a few times. This rearrangement joins TRBV3-1 (or the pseudogene TRBV3-2) to TRBJ2-7, with D possibly matching TRBD1 (5 bases). CDR3 length: 15 amino acids. Trimming left V 4 bases short and J 3 bases short, with 16 bases between. Germline V gene sequence: CDR1 LGHDT, CDR2 YNNKEL (reference sequence). CDR3 sequence (DNA): TGTGCCAGCAGCCTTAACCCGGACACAAACTACGAGCAGTACTTC. Its translation: CASSLNPDTNYEQYF.

The V call is TRBV15, the J call TRBJ2-3; TRBD2 matches 12 bases. Germline V lookup: CDR1 LNHNV, CDR2 YYDKDF (reference sequence). The ends lost 1 base at V and 3 bases at J; junction bases unmatched: 5. The CDR3 runs 17 residues. CDR3 sequence: CATSRGNLAGGTDTQYF. The DNA of the CDR3 is TGTGCCACCAGCAGAGGCAACCTAGCGGGGGGGACAGATACGCAGTATTTT.

CDR3: CASSQDLIRGNYEQYF. In DNA, the CDR3 is TGTGCCAGCAGCCAAGATCTCATTAGGGGGAACTACGAGCAGTACTTC. This sequence joins TRBV3-1 (or the pseudogene TRBV3-2) and TRBJ2-7; maybe TRBD1 (6 bases). This CDR3 has 16 amino acids. Germline V gene lookup returns CDR1 LGHDT and CDR2 YNNKEL (reference sequence). Trimming cost V 0 bases and J 3 bases, with 15 bases left between them.

The chain couples TRBV18 to TRBJ2-2; a possible D gene is TRBD1 (6 bases). The germline CDR1 and CDR2 sequences are KGHSH and LQKENI. Trimming pared 3 bases from V and 0 bases from J, leaving 8 bases between. The CDR3 covers 15 residues. The chain's CDR3 is CASSPDRPNTGELFF. The CDR3 coding sequence is TGTGCCAGCTCACCCGACAGGCCGAACACCGGGGAGCTGTTTTTT.

The chain couples TRBV11-2 to TRBJ1-6; weak D call: TRBD1 (6 bases). Germline CDR1 is SGHAT and CDR2 is FQNNGV. CDR3 size: 13 residues. Trimming removed 5 bases at V and 11 bases at J, with 13 bases between. CDR3 coding DNA: TGTGCCAGCAGCGATCGACAGGTGCCACCCCTCCACTTT. Translated: CASSDRQVPPLHF.